This is a list of T cell receptor beta chains from one sample in a study of regulatory T cells in long-lasting Graves disease. TCRdb ran MiXCR on the multiplex PCR reads and lists one entry per CDR3 protein. Among some 560,000 distinct CDR3 sequences listed, about 16% were seen once. The same sample was also used in a study of T cells in Graves' hyperthyroidism and ophthalmopathy.

This specimen was peripheral blood mononuclear cells (PBMCs), taken at new diagnosis, from a patient treated with antithyroid drugs. These receptors were taken from a woman aged 35-60 years with Graves disease. CDR3s include the opening cysteine and the closing phenylalanine or tryptophan. A D gene is named only where the DNA matches it firmly. Clone size, where shown, is once, few, many, or a class for clones that have expanded.

clone_size	v_call	d_call	j_call	cdr3_aa	cdr3_nt
many	TRBV20-1	TRBD1	TRBJ2-5	CSAPTGGSETQYF	TGCAGTGCGCCGACAGGGGGCTCAGAGACCCAGTACTTC
.	TRBV2	.	TRBJ1-2	CASRQVRQGYTF	TGTGCCAGCAGGCAAGTCCGACAGGGCTACACCTTC
few	TRBV9	TRBD1	TRBJ2-3	CASSGQGDTQYF	TGTGCCAGCAGCGGACAGGGGGATACGCAGTATTTT
.	TRBV4-1	.	TRBJ2-7	CASSRVVGAYEQYF	TGCGCCAGCAGCCGGGTGGTCGGGGCCTACGAGCAGTACTTC
many	TRBV5-1	.	TRBJ2-3	CASSGDNPPADTQYF	TGCGCCAGCAGCGGCGACAACCCGCCCGCAGATACGCAGTATTTT
many	TRBV27	.	TRBJ1-1	CASSLSKAQRLNTEAFF	TGTGCCAGCAGTTTATCAAAAGCGCAGCGCTTGAACACTGAAGCTTTCTTT
many	TRBV6-1	TRBD1	TRBJ1-1	CASSVGTGGDGTEAFF	TGTGCCAGCAGTGTCGGGACAGGGGGCGATGGCACTGAAGCTTTCTTT
.	TRBV19	.	TRBJ1-2	CASSPLTSGYTF	TGTGCCAGTAGTCCCCTCACTTCTGGCTACACCTTC
few	TRBV15	TRBD2	TRBJ2-7	CATSLGLAGIGEQYF	TGTGCCACCAGTCTCGGACTAGCGGGGATAGGAGAGCAGTACTTC
.	TRBV4-1	TRBD2	TRBJ2-1	CASSQEGLAGGNEQFF	TGCGCCAGCAGCCAAGAGGGGCTAGCGGGGGGCAATGAGCAGTTCTTC
few	TRBV13	TRBD1	TRBJ1-2	CASSFLGQGVPNYGYTF	TGTGCCAGCAGCTTTCTGGGACAGGGGGTGCCCAACTATGGCTACACCTTC
many	TRBV6-1	TRBD1	TRBJ2-3	CASSESPTGGGDTQYF	TGTGCCAGCAGTGAATCTCCGACAGGGGGTGGAGATACGCAGTATTTT
few	TRBV19	.	TRBJ1-1	CASSVGPARDTEAFF	TGTGCCAGTAGTGTCGGACCGGCGAGGGACACTGAAGCTTTCTTT
.	TRBV12-3/TRBV12-4	.	TRBJ2-5	CASSPPVVQETQYF	TGTGCCAGCAGTCCCCCGGTGGTCCAAGAGACCCAGTACTTC
.	TRBV4-1	.	TRBJ1-6	CASSQVRAVGNSPLHF	TGCGCCAGCAGCCAAGTTCGGGCGGTCGGGAATTCACCCCTCCACTTT
many	TRBV28	.	TRBJ1-1	CASSPKVLTEAFF	TGTGCCAGCAGTCCCAAGGTTCTCACTGAAGCTTTCTTT
few	TRBV5-1	.	TRBJ2-7	CASSLDSEQYF	TGCGCCAGCAGCTTGGATTCCGAGCAGTACTTC
many	TRBV6-1	.	TRBJ1-2	CASRSVGGYTF	TGTGCCAGCAGATCGGTGGGCGGCTACACCTTC
.	TRBV7-9	.	TRBJ1-2	CASSLMGQYGYTF	TGTGCCAGCAGCTTGATGGGCCAATATGGCTACACCTTC
few	TRBV28	.	TRBJ1-1	CASSLSSGTEAFF	TGTGCCAGCAGTTTATCTTCGGGCACTGAAGCTTTCTTT
many	TRBV10-2	.	TRBJ1-1	CASSQGWNTEAFF	TGCGCCAGCAGTCAGGGTTGGAACACTGAAGCTTTCTTT
many	TRBV27	.	TRBJ1-1	CASSYKGDTEAFF	TGTGCCAGCAGTTATAAAGGGGACACTGAAGCTTTCTTT
few	TRBV11-2	.	TRBJ2-4	CASSLPLAAKNIQYF	TGTGCCAGCAGCTTGCCGCTAGCGGCCAAAAACATTCAGTACTTC
many	TRBV18	.	TRBJ1-1	CASSPRAVNTEAFF	TGTGCCAGCTCCCCACGAGCGGTGAACACTGAAGCTTTCTTT
many	TRBV7-3	.	TRBJ1-1	CASSGGRGNTEAFF	TGTGCCAGCAGCGGGGGACGGGGGAACACTGAAGCTTTCTTT
.	TRBV12-3/TRBV12-4	TRBD1	TRBJ1-2	CASSTGGGGYTF	TGTGCCAGCAGTACAGGGGGCGGTGGCTACACCTTC
.	TRBV5-1	TRBD2	TRBJ2-1	CASSLPARPVTLAGGPYNEQFF	TGCGCCAGCAGCTTGCCCGCACGCCCAGTGACCCTAGCGGGGGGGCCGTACAATGAGCAGTTCTTC
few	TRBV4-1	TRBD2	TRBJ2-1	CASSLRLAGGWNEQFF	TGCGCCAGCAGCCTCCGACTAGCGGGGGGCTGGAATGAGCAGTTCTTC
.	TRBV6-1	.	TRBJ1-1	CACKWGQINTEAFF	TGTGCCTGCAAGTGGGGGCAGATCAACACTGAAGCTTTCTTT
few	TRBV7-9	.	TRBJ1-1	CASSRGGSTEAFF	TGTGCCAGCAGCCGTGGGGGGAGCACTGAAGCTTTCTTT
many	TRBV11-1	TRBD2	TRBJ2-3	CASSRLAGAAPDTQYF	TGTGCCAGCAGCCGATTGGCGGGAGCCGCACCAGATACGCAGTATTTT
few	TRBV7-9	.	TRBJ1-1	CASSLEGAGGTEAFF	TGTGCCAGCAGCTTAGAGGGAGCGGGGGGAACTGAAGCTTTCTTT
many	TRBV11-3	.	TRBJ2-7	CASSSTGQNFYEQYF	TGTGCCAGCAGCTCCACAGGCCAGAACTTCTACGAGCAGTACTTC
few	TRBV4-2	.	TRBJ1-1	CASSQRAGTEAFF	TGTGCCAGCAGCCAAAGGGCGGGTACTGAAGCTTTCTTT
few	TRBV2	.	TRBJ1-1	CASITGLGESTEAFF	TGTGCCAGCATAACAGGGTTGGGGGAGTCCACTGAAGCTTTCTTT
many	TRBV2	TRBD1	TRBJ1-3	CASRGQSGNTIYF	TGTGCCAGCAGGGGACAGTCTGGAAACACCATATATTTT
many	TRBV3-1	.	TRBJ1-1	CASSHGQTNTEAFF	TGTGCCAGCAGCCATGGACAGACGAACACTGAAGCTTTCTTT
many	TRBV2	.	TRBJ2-7	CASSADILHSYEQYF	TGTGCCAGCAGTGCCGACATCCTCCACTCCTACGAGCAGTACTTC
.	TRBV24-1	.	TRBJ2-5	CATSDLTGFQETQYF	TGTGCCACCAGTGATTTGACAGGGTTCCAAGAGACCCAGTACTTC
.	TRBV24-1	.	TRBJ2-2	CATRAGHFNTGELFF	TGTGCCACCAGAGCGGGACACTTTAACACCGGGGAGCTGTTTTTT
many	TRBV2	.	TRBJ1-2	CASSERGGNYGYTF	TGTGCCAGCAGTGAGCGGGGAGGGAACTATGGCTACACCTTC
many	TRBV20-1	.	TRBJ1-1	CSARRQANTEAFF	TGCAGTGCTAGGAGACAGGCGAACACTGAAGCTTTCTTT
many	TRBV7-3	.	TRBJ1-3	CASSWGSGNTIYF	TGTGCCAGCAGCTGGGGGTCTGGAAACACCATATATTTT
many	TRBV5-5	.	TRBJ2-3	CASSSGGRTDTQYF	TGTGCCAGCAGCTCCGGAGGGCGCACAGATACGCAGTATTTT
many	TRBV6-1	TRBD1	TRBJ1-1	CASINRGENTEAFF	TGTGCCAGCATTAACAGGGGTGAGAACACTGAAGCTTTCTTT
many	TRBV11-2	TRBD1	TRBJ1-2	CASSSLPTGGYGYTF	TGTGCCAGCAGCTCCCTTCCGACAGGGGGCTATGGCTACACCTTC
.	TRBV15	TRBD2	TRBJ2-3	CATSDTSANTDTQYF	TGTGCCACCAGTGATACTAGCGCCAACACAGATACGCAGTATTTT
many	TRBV3-1	.	TRBJ2-3	CASSQESLAGADTQYF	TGTGCCAGCAGCCAAGAGAGCCTAGCTGGGGCAGATACGCAGTATTTT
.	TRBV7-6	TRBD1	TRBJ2-7	CASSPRGQFRNEQYF	TGTGCCAGCAGCCCAAGGGGACAGTTCCGGAACGAGCAGTACTTC